The source of this T cell receptor (beta chain) is a study of T-cell memory formation after mild COVID-19. This clonotype was counted between two and nine times. The antigen remains undetermined. General observations from the study: Pre-infection memory carried some responding clones, suggesting that cross-reactive memory joined.

A 5'RACE reaction primed in the constant segment made cDNA libraries of TCR alpha and TCR beta, and these carried sample barcodes and UMIs. MiXCR was run by TCRdb on the 5' RACE reads, yielding one entry per CDR3 protein. The sample carries a few hundred thousand distinct CDR3 sequences, 25% to 30% recorded once. The ends lost 0 bases at V and 4 bases at J; junction bases unmatched: 8. CDR1 and CDR2 (germline): DFQATT, SNEGSKA (reference sequence). The CDR3 contains 16 residues. The receptor's source is an adult woman who had mild COVID-19 (a few samples of this study predate the infection). Cell type and time point are not known. The gene calls are TRBV20-1 and TRBJ2-7; 11 bases agree with TRBD2. Sequenced input: PBMCs or a T cell subset sorted from them (not recorded which). CDR3 loop: CSARDGLAGGSYEQYF. Here the CDR3 DNA reads TGCAGTGCTAGAGACGGCCTAGCGGGAGGATCGTACGAGCAGTACTTC.